Reported below is one T cell receptor beta chain. The source of the sample is a study of CD8 T cells in Susac syndrome. With random hexamers, roughly 0.45 to 1 ug RNA was reverse transcribed. TCRdb re-analysed the immunoSEQ multiplex PCR reads in MiXCR, keeping a single row per CDR3 protein. The sample lists some 76,000 distinct CDR3 sequences, around 90% occurring once. Trimming removed 2 bases at V and 3 bases at J, with 16 bases between. Germline V gives CDR1 MNHEY, CDR2 SVGAGI. This CDR3 comprises 16 residues. The sequencing input was CD8+ T cells from PBMCs. This rearrangement joins TRBV6-5 to TRBJ1-2, with a possible D match to TRBD1 (5 bases). The clonotype comes from a human donor with multiple sclerosis. CDR3 residues: CASSYLHTGTDYGYTF. CDR3 nucleotide sequence: TGTGCCAGCAGTTACCTTCACACCGGGACGGACTATGGCTACACCTTC.